The present TCR beta chain was sequenced within a study of beta chain features in type 1 diabetes. General observations from the study: More deletions and fewer insertions at VDJ junctions were found in patients with type 1 diabetes.

Regarding this clone: Its antigen is currently unknown.

Germline CDR1 MDHEN, CDR2 SYDVKM. There are 14 residues in the CDR3. V was cut by 2 bases and J by 2 bases, with 10 bases left in between. The whole isolated RNA underwent reverse transcription, so sequencing captured expressed TCRB transcripts. Profiled with immunoSEQ multiplex PCR; TCRdb holds only in-frame clones, not every one. The table has roughly 140,000 clones, under 60% seen once. This clonotype was sampled from a man younger than 30 in good health. The chain carries TRBV28 and TRBJ2-7, with D maybe TRBD2 (5 bases). The sequenced sample was Tregs from blood. CDR3: CASSLIGVAYEQYF. Written as DNA, the CDR3 is TGTGCCAGCAGTTTAATCGGGGTAGCCTACGAGCAGTACTTC.